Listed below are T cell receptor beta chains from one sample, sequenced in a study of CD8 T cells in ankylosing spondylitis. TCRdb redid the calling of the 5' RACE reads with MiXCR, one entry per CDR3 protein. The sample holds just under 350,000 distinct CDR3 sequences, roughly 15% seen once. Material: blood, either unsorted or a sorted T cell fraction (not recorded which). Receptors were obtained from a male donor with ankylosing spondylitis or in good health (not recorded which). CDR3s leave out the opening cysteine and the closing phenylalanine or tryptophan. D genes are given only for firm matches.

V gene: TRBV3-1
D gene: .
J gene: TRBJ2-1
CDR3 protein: ASSQDLWAEYNEQF

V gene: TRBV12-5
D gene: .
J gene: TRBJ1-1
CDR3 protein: ASGLVGEAF

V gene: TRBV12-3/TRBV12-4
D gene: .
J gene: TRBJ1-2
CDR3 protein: ASSTDGYGYT

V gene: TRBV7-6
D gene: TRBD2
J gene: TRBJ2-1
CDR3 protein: ASLGEGSPYNEQF

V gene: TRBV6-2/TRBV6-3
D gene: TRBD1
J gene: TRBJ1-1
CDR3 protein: ASQQGVGTEAF

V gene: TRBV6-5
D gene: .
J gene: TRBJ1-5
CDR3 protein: ASSYEGGGNQPQH

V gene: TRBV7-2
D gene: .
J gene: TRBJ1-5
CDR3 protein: ASSLALGRGQPQH

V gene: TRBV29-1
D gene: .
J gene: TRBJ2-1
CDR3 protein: SVEDPAGEQF

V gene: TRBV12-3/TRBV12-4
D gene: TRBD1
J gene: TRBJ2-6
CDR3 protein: ASSLAGGKNVLT

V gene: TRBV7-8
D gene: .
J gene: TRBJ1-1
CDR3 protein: ASSSGRVTEAF

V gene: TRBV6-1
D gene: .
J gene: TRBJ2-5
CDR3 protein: ASSEGNWETQY

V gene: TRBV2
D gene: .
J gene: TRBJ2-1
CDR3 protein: ATQSPDPGF

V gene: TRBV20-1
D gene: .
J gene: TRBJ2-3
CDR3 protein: SARGLTDTQY

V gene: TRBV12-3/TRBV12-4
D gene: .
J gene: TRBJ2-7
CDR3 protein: ASRPGASMNEQY

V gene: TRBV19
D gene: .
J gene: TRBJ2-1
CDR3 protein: ASSTSGNPYNEQF

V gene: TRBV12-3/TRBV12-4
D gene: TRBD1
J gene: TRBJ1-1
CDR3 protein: ASRLTGGWTEAF

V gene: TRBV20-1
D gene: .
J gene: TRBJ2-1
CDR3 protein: SASRLEVISSEQF

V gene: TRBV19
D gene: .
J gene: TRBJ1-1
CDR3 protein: ASMRGEAF

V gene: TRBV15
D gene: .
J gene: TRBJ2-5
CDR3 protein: ATSRPLTGGWKYGETQY

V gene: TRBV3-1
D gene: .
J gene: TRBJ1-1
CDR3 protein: ASSQEQGKFMGTEAF

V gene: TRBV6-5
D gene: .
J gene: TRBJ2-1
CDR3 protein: ASTRDNQQF

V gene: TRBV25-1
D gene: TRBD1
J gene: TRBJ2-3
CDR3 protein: ASRPGQRTDTQY

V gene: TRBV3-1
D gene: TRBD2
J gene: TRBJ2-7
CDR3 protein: ASSLRRGPSGRSYEQY

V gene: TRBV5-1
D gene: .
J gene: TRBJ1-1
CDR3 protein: ASSLGLPGDTEAF

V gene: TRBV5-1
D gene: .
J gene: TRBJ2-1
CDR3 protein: ASSLEGGNEQF

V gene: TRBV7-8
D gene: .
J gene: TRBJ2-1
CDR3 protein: ASSQRGSYNEQF

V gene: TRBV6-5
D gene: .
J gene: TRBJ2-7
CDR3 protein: ASSYQRHSYEQY

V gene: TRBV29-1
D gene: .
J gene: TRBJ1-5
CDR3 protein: SVEWAENQPQH

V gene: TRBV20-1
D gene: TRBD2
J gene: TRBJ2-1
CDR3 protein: SARHLTVSGSKVNEQF

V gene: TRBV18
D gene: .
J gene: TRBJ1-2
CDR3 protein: ASSPGVFNYGYT

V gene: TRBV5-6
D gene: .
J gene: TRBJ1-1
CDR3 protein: ASSSVGDTEAF

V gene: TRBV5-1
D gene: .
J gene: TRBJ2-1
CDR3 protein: ASSLDVPSFGF

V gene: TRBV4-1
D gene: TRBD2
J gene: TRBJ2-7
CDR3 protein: ASSPHQLLLAGVSYEQY

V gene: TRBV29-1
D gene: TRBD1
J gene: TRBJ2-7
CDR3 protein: SVVRQGRDEQY

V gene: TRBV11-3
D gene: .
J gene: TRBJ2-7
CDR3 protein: ASSLGPQNEQY

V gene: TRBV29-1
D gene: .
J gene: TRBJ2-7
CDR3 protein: SVDPWGQGEQY

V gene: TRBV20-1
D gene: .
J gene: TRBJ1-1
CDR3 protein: SAGVTRAF

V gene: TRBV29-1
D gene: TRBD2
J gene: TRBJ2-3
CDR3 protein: SVRLAVHGADTQY

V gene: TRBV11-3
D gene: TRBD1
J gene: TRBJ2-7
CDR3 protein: ASSQGQLTYEQY

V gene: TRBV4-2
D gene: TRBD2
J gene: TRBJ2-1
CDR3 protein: ASSPGLAVNEQF

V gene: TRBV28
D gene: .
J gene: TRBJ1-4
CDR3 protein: ASSHEKLF

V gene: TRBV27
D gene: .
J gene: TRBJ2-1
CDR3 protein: ASKDYNEQF

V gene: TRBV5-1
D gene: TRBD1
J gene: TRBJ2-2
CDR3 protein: ASSYRTGNTGELF

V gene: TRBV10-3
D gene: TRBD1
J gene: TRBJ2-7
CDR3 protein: AISVGQGSYEQY

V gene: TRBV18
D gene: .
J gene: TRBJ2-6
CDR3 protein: ASSPPTGSSGANVLT

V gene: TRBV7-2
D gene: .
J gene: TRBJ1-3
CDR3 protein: ASSSEPGNTIY

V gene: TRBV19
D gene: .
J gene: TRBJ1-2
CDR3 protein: ASSPTGLADYGYT

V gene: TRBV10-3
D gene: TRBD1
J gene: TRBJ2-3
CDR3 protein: AITPGQGVSDTQY

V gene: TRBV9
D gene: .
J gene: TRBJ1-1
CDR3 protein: ASSVGGGRGNTEAF

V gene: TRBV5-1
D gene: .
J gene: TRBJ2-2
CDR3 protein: ASVRGENTGELF

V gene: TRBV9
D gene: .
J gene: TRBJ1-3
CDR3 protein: ASSVESSSLSGNTIY

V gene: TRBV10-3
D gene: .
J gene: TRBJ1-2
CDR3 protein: AISDGRTPSYGYT

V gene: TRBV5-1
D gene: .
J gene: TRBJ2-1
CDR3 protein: ASSQGAGATYNEQF

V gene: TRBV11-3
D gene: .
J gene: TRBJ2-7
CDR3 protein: ASSAPGTRNYEQY

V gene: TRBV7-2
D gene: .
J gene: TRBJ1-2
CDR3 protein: ASSLKRGYGYT

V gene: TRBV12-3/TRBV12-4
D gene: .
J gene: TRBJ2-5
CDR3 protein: ASSLKVGGWETQY

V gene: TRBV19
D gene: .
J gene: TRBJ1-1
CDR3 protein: ASSIDGRLSAF